The source of this T cell receptor (beta chain) is a study of monozygotic twins with inflammatory bowel disease. The CDR3 length is 15 residues. Germline V gene data show CDR1 as SGHAT and CDR2 as FQNNGV. Whole-study results and caveats: What may have added variability to patient repertoires is that immunosuppressive treatments differed. The sharing of clonotypes with others was lower in IBD patients than in healthy twins, especially with disease activity.

For this clonotype: The antigen is unknown.

The TCR libraries each used total RNA (around 3,600 ng per library). A 6-nucleotide sample barcode was carried by the UMIs, which template switching added. TCRdb re-called the 5' RACE reads and catalogs CDR3 proteins one per entry, DNA excluded. The sample includes roughly 300,000 distinct CDR3 sequences. The rearrangement uses TRBV11-2 and TRBJ2-3; the D call from TCRdb, TRBD1, cannot be confirmed without DNA. This TCR came from a human donor with ulcerative colitis or Crohn's disease, or a healthy co-twin of an affected twin (not recorded which). What was sequenced was blood. This CDR3 is CASSLGGTQTDTQYF. Combining the CDR3 with reference TRBV11-2 and TRBJ2-3 gives the whole variable domain EAGVAQSPRYKIIEKRQSVAFWCNPISGHATLYWYQQILGQGPKLLIQFQNNGVVDDSQLPKDRFSAERLKGVDSTLKIQPAKLEDSAVYLCASSLGGTQTDTQYFGPGTRLTVL.